These 7 T cell receptor beta chains originate from one sample sequenced in a study of control samples from healthy donors and cancer patients. Libraries were prepared by immunoSEQ multiplex PCR; TCRdb keeps only in-frame clonotypes and omits some of them. The repertoire includes about 120,000 clones, 70% to 90% of them detected once, and over 2% sits in the top ten. Sequencing input: blood. The origin of the receptors is a woman aged 70-85 years in good health.

This clone was detected once. The V and J genes are TRBV4-3 and TRBJ1-3; unclear D gene. The CDR3 totals 17 residues. V dropped 0 bases and J dropped 0 bases, with 12 bases sitting between them. Germline V gene lookup returns CDR1 LGHNA and CDR2 YSLEER. CDR3 region: CASSQDSRRSSGNTIYF. The CDR3 region has the DNA TGCGCCAGCAGCCAAGATTCTCGGCGGTCCTCTGGAAACACCATATATTTT.

V and J are TRBV18 and TRBJ1-3; D ambiguous. In germline, CDR1 is KGHSH, CDR2 LQKENI. Trimming removed 6 bases at V and 2 bases at J, with 8 bases between. The CDR3 sequence is 13 residues long. CDR3 sequence (DNA): TGTGCCAGCTCCCGGGCTGCTGGAAACACCATATATTTT. Translated, it gives CASSRAAGNTIYF. Full variable domain (remainder filled in from reference TRBV18 and TRBJ1-3): NAGVMQNPRHLVRRRGQEARLRCSPMKGHSHVYWYRQLPEEGLKFMVYLQKENIIDESGMPKERFSAEFPKEGPSILRIQQVVRGDSAAYFCASSRAAGNTIYFGEGSWLTVV.

CDR3 DNA sequence: TGTGCCAGCCCTCAAGTCTGTGGTAGCGGGGTAAACACCTCGGGGACCCAGTACTTC. Translated, it gives CASPQVCGSGVNTSGTQYF. This chain uses TRBV7-3 with TRBJ2-5, with TRBD2 matching 8 bases. The CDR3 consists of 19 residues. V gave up 8 bases and J gave up 7 bases; unmatched junction bases: 27. CDR1 is SGHTA, CDR2 FQGTGA, per germline.

The genes are TRBV5-1 and TRBJ2-3; TRBD2 aligns across 11 bases. V lost 0 bases and J lost 3; bases outside the gene matches: 3. Germline values: CDR1 SGHRS, CDR2 YFSETQ. This CDR3 has 16 amino acids. CDR3 bases: TGCGCCAGCAGCTTGGGGTCTAGCGGGGGGACAGATACGCAGTATTTT. It codes for CASSLGSSGGTDTQYF.

The V call is TRBV18, the J call TRBJ1-3; no reliable D call. The length of the CDR3 is 15 residues. Deletions cut 4 bases from V and 1 base from J, with 11 bases between. The V gene's germline CDR1 is KGHSH and CDR2 LQKENI. The CDR3 is CASSLEDGSGNTIYF. The CDR3 bases are TGTGCCAGCTCACTAGAGGACGGATCTGGAAACACCATATATTTT.

The chain joins TRBV5-1 to TRBJ1-1; no definite D call. V was pared by 4 bases and J by 3 bases, with 10 bases between. This CDR3 spans 13 amino acids. The germline V gene has CDR1 SGHRS and CDR2 YFSETQ. CDR3: CASSPTIHTEAFF. CDR3 nucleotide sequence: TGCGCCAGCAGCCCCACCATTCACACTGAAGCTTTCTTT.

The chain uses TRBV20-1 and TRBJ1-5; D uncertain. V shed 3 bases and J shed 2 bases, with 14 bases lying between them. Germline V gives CDR1 DFQATT, CDR2 SNEGSKA (reference sequence). CDR3 length: 15 amino acids. CDR3 bases: TGCAGTGCTAGTTCGTCGACTGGTGGCAATCAGCCCCAGCATTTT. Protein product: CSASSSTGGNQPQHF.